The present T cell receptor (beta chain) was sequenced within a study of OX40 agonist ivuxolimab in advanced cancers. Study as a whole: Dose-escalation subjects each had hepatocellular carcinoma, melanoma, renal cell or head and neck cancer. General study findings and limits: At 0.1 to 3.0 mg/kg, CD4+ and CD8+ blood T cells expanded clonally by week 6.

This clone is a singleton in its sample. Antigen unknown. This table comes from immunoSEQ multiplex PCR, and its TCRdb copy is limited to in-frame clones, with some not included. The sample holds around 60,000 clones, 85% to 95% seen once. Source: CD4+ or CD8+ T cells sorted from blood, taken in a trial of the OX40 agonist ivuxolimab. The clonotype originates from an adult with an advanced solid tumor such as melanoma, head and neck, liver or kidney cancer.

CDR3 nucleotide sequence: TGCGCCAGCACCCACTCCCCCGGTGGGACCACAGATACGCAGTATTTT. Translated, it gives CASTHSPGGTTDTQYF. This chain connects TRBV4-1 to TRBJ2-3; TRBD1 or TRBD2 may be the D gene (5 bases each). CDR3 length: 16 amino acids. The germline V gene encodes CDR1 MGHRA and CDR2 YSYEKL. Between the trimmed V and J ends, which lost 7 bases and 2 bases, there was a span of 19 bases.